This T cell receptor beta chain was identified in a study of cytomegalovirus exposure and HLA in healthy donors. The CDR3 length is 12 residues. PCR employed 60 Vbeta and 13 Jbeta primers. Assay used: immunoSEQ multiplex PCR; TCRdb lists only in-frame clones, some missing. The data show approximately 59,000 clones, approximately 64% seen once. The sample comprised PBMCs. The origin of this receptor is a man between 35 and 55 years old in good health and CMV-seropositive. The J gene is TRBJ1-2, the V gene TRBV21-1; the DNA was not used to check the table's D call, TRBD1. TRBV21-1 corresponds to a pseudogene. The CDR3 nucleotides read TGTGCCAGCAGCCCCTCAGGGCAGGGCTACACCTTC. This encodes CASSPSGQGYTF.